This T cell receptor (beta chain) was captured in a study of blood T cells in healthy people across ages (dated by TCRdb to the mid-2010s). Regarding the complete study: In model experiments, template switching captured about one uniquely barcoded TCR beta cDNA molecule for every two T cells. Donors were grouped into four age groups: young (average 16 years), middle-aged (roughly 40), aged (around 60) and long-lived (around 80). Using the same blood draw, the study looked at two additional independent replicas of 1 million unique cDNA reads for two donors, one aged 18 to 30 and the other aged 80 or older. Using deep sequencing normalized with unique cDNA molecular identifiers, the study measured how TCR beta repertoire diversity changes with age. To avoid experimental bias, donors of different ages were spread randomly across the sequencing lanes. The research as a whole found: Because donor CMV infection status was unknown, age-related changes in expanded clonotypes were potentially confounded. As age increased, observed TCR beta diversity per million T cells dropped in a roughly linear way, and a significant reduction was already evident by age 40. Observed TCR beta diversity correlated strongly with the percentage of naive T cells measured by flow cytometry. Estimates of total diversity based on one million sequenced T cells were considered lower bounds and underestimates. Compared with the aged group, the long-lived group had more naive CD4+ T cells, fewer expanded clones and increased TCR diversity, suggesting age selection. Because profiling used bulk unsorted PBMCs, naive and antigen-experienced compartments could not be compared conclusively.

Library creation used 5' RACE. The reads were generated on an Illumina HiSeq 2500. The second PCR ran for about 6 to 11 cycles and used a J-beta primer mix along with a sample-barcoded 5' primer. A unique molecular identifier was introduced onto each TCR beta cDNA molecule by a template-switch 5' adaptor carrying 12 random nucleotides. Each sample yielded at least 3 million CDR3-containing paired-end reads. The Mint cDNA synthesis kit, primed by a TRBC-specific oligonucleotide, was used to synthesize first-strand cDNA from all RNA. Following uracil-DNA glycosylase treatment, all cDNA underwent a first 18-cycle PCR with the universal primers M1SS and BC2_uni_R. The published analysis was carried out like this. Each sample was normalized by randomly selecting 1 million high-quality reads, each carrying a distinct molecular identifier. Reads sharing molecular identifiers were discarded rather than binned into consensus sequences. MiTCR, with a Q25 quality threshold and the strictest error-elimination algorithm, was used for CDR3 identification, clonotype clustering and error correction. A nonparametric unseen species model with Euler transformation was used to estimate a lower bound on total TCR beta diversity. TCRdb handled the public reads itself, with Q25 trimming in fastp and clone calling in MiXCR, and kept productive beta chains. Each entry is one CDR3 protein sequence, shown with its most common DNA and genes. None of the V and J calls come from the authors' own analysis; TCRdb made them. For this sample there are about 1 million distinct CDR3 sequences; roughly 45% appear just once. The ten largest clones add up to about 19% of the sample.

Donors were a few dozen systemically healthy Caucasian individuals from Russia aged roughly 6 to 95 years. Each donor gave ten milliliters of peripheral blood, collected into EDTA-treated Vacutainer tubes. PBMCs were isolated by Ficoll-Paque density-gradient centrifugation, with at least 7 million obtained per sample. Trizol reagent was used to extract total RNA from PBMCs, with at least 6 micrograms per sample. For every donor, flow cytometry on a PBMC aliquot measured the percentage of naive CD45RAhigh/CD27high T cells. There are a few counts of this clonotype. It has no known antigen specificity. Base qualities are not provided; no much larger clone lies one nucleotide away. CDR1 DFQATT and CDR2 SNEGSKA were looked up in the germline V gene (reference sequence). CDR3 length: 14 amino acids, cysteine to phenylalanine. The CDR3 DNA has 42 bases and is translated from base 1.

The receptor was isolated from a woman aged 55-70 years in good health. This chain is built from TRBV20-1 and TRBJ2-5; TRBD1 is a possible D gene, resting on 5 matching bases. With the DNA end fitting TRBJ2-7 better, the J assignment may be wrong. Material for sequencing was blood. The CDR3 reads CSASRPSGMYEQYF. The DNA sequence is TGCAGTGCTTCTCGGCCCTCAGGGATGTACGAGCAGTACTTC.